This paragraph covers one TCR beta chain sequence. This specimen comes from a study of blood T cell repertoires in COVID-19. Assay used: immunoSEQ multiplex PCR; TCRdb lists only in-frame clones, some missing. The data hold about 180,000 clones, with nearly 80% observed a single time. The sequence was obtained from a woman in her 70s with acute or convalescent COVID-19. Specimen: peripheral blood.

This CDR3 is CAISEGTGLRYEQFF. In nucleotides, the CDR3 is TGTGCCATCAGTGAGGGGACAGGGTTAAGGTATGAGCAGTTCTTC. This chain connects TRBV10-3 to TRBJ2-1; 9 bases agree with TRBD1. The V segment lost 2 bases and the J segment 8 bases; nucleotides outside the gene matches: 7. This CDR3 has 15 amino acids. The V gene's germline CDR1 is ENHRY and CDR2 SYGVKD.